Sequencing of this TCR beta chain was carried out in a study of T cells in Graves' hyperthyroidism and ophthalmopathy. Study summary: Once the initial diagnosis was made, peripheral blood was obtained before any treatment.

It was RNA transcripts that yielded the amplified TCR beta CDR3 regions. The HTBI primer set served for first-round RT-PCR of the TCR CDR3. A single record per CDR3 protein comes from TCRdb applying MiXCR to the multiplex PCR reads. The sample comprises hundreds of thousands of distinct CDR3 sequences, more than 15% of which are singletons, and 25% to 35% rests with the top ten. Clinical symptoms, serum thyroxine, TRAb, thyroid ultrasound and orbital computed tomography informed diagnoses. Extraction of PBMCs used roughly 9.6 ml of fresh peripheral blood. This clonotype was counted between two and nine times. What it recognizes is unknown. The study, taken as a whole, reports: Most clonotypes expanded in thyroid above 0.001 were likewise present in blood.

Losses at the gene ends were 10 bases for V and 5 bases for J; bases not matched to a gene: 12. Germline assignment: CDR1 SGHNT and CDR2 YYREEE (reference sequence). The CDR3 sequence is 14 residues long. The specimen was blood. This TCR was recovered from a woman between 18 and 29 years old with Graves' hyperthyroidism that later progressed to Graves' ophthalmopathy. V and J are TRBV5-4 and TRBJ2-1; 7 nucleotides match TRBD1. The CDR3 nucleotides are TGTGCCTCCCACAGGGGAGTTGGTAACAATGAGCAGTTCTTC. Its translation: CASHRGVGNNEQFF.